A single sample is the source of the 5 T cell receptor beta chains below, sequenced in a study of control samples from healthy donors and cancer patients (dated by TCRdb to 2020 to 2021). The library was obtained by the immunoSEQ multiplex PCR assay. Here the immuneACCESS table is served through TCRdb, limited to in-frame sequences with V and J called. Missing clones are a known gap in these copies; in checked studies unresolved V genes cover under half, and the rest lacks a known reason. The table for this sample lists about 130,000 clones; over 75% of them were counted only once. The top ten hold more than 2% of the sample. What was sequenced was blood. The origin of the receptors is a young man in good health.

The gene calls are TRBV2 and TRBJ1-1, with 8 bases matching TRBD1. The CDR3 spans 15 residues. V trimming: 8 bases; J trimming: 2 bases; junction bases outside the gene matches: 10. The V gene's germline CDR1 is SNHLY and CDR2 FYNNEI. The CDR3 sequence is CASAPTGVSNTEAFF. The CDR3 DNA sequence: TGTGCCAGCGCACCGACAGGGGTCTCAAACACTGAAGCTTTCTTT.

This clone was counted once. J is TRBJ2-7 and V is TRBV5-1, with unresolved D. V lost 0 bases, J lost 4 bases, and 5 bases lay in between. The CDR3 is made up of 12 amino acids. Germline CDR1 reads SGHRS; CDR2 reads YFSETQ. The CDR3 here is CASSLGEYEQYF. In DNA form, the CDR3 reads TGCGCCAGCAGCTTGGGTGAATACGAGCAGTACTTC.

The rearrangement uses TRBV9 and TRBJ2-1; unclear D gene. Germline CDR1 reads SGDLS; CDR2 reads YYNGEE. Trimming shortened V by 4 bases and J by 2 bases, and 7 bases separated the two germline ends. CDR3 length: 13 residues. The CDR3 DNA sequence: TGTGCCAGCAGCACCGATACCTACAATGAGCAGTTCTTC. It translates to CASSTDTYNEQFF.

The rearrangement uses TRBV19 and TRBJ2-1; 7 bases map to TRBD2. This CDR3 region has 13 residues. J gave up 8 bases and V 7 bases, and 8 bases lay outside the gene matches. Looked up from germline, CDR1 is LNHDA and CDR2 is SQIVND (reference sequence). In nucleotides, the CDR3 is TGTGCCAGTACCCCCCGGGGGGTGGATGAGCAGTTCTTC. Encoded protein: CASTPRGVDEQFF.

The V gene is TRBV7-2, the J gene TRBJ1-2; tentative D call: TRBD1 (6 bases). Trimming removed 2 bases from V and 4 bases from J, with 11 bases in between. Germline V lookup: CDR1 SGHTA, CDR2 FQGNSA. This CDR3 comprises 14 residues. The CDR3 DNA sequence: TGTGCCAGCAGCTTATCCGGGGGCGGCTATGGCTACACCTTC. Translated, it gives CASSLSGGGYGYTF.